Below, 28 T cell receptor beta chains from the same sample are listed, as sequenced in a study of T cell responses to AZD1222 COVID-19 vaccine. Produced via immunoSEQ multiplex PCR; TCRdb's table is partial and in-frame only. The sample has about 140,000 clones; about nine tenths are singletons. The material sequenced was peripheral blood, taken on day 0 of AZD1222 vaccination. The source is an adult in good health.

The gene calls are TRBV27 and TRBJ2-3; the match to TRBD2 covers 9 bases. Germline V gene lookup returns CDR1 MNHEY and CDR2 SMNVEV (reference sequence). Trimming at V came to 4 bases and at J to 3 bases, leaving 11 bases not matched to a gene. The CDR3 has 17 residues. CDR3 bases: TGTGCCAGCAGTTCAACCGAAGCTAGCGGGGAGACAGATACGCAGTATTTT. Protein sequence: CASSSTEASGETDTQYF.

The chain uses TRBV18 and TRBJ2-7; TRBD2 agrees at 10 bases. The CDR3 is 17 residues long. Germline CDR1 KGHSH, CDR2 LQKENI. V shed 2 bases, J shed 3 bases, and the junction held 10 bases outside the gene matches. CDR3 coding DNA: TGTGCCAGCTCACCATCGGGAGCGGGGGGGGGACTCTACGAGCAGTACTTC. It is translated as CASSPSGAGGGLYEQYF.

V and J are TRBV13 and TRBJ1-1; D gene ambiguous. The length of the CDR3 is 17 residues. Trimming stripped 3 bases from V and 1 base from J, with 18 bases between. Germline lookup yields CDR1 PRHDT and CDR2 FYEKMQ (reference sequence). The CDR3 spells CASSLTPYFGQNTEAFF. CDR3 sequence (DNA): TGTGCCAGCAGCTTGACCCCCTATTTCGGGCAGAACACTGAAGCTTTCTTT.

This rearrangement joins TRBV27 to TRBJ2-1; perhaps TRBD2 as D (6 bases). The length of the CDR3 is 14 residues. Germline V CDR1 and CDR2: MNHEY, SMNVEV (reference sequence). V lost 5 bases to trimming and J lost 6 bases, with 14 bases between them. The CDR3 coding sequence is TGTGCCAGCAGTGCCACCGGGACTTTCAATGAGCAGTTCTTC. This codes for CASSATGTFNEQFF.

The chain uses TRBV24-1 and TRBJ1-5; D call uncertain. Trimming took off 3 bases at V and 6 bases at J, with 11 bases between the two ends. Per germline, CDR1 KGHDR and CDR2 SFDVKD. The length of the CDR3 is 14 residues. Written as DNA, the CDR3 is TGTGCCACCAGTGATAATACAAAGATTCAGCCCCAGCATTTT. It codes for CATSDNTKIQPQHF.

This chain uses TRBV28 with TRBJ1-2; 8 positions agree with TRBD1. V gave up 7 bases and J gave up 7 bases; unmatched junction bases: 11. This CDR3 region has 14 residues. Looked up from germline, CDR1 is MDHEN and CDR2 is SYDVKM. The CDR3 reads CASTYTDRATGYTF. In DNA form, the CDR3 reads TGTGCCAGCACCTACACGGACAGGGCAACTGGCTACACCTTC.

The rearrangement uses TRBV7-3 and TRBJ1-1, with TRBD1 identical over 7 bases. J gave up 4 bases and V 2 bases, and 7 bases lay outside the gene matches. The CDR3 extends over 15 amino acids. Germline CDR1 reads SGHTA; CDR2 reads FQGTGA. The CDR3 coding sequence is TGTGCCAGCAGCTTATTAGGGGGCGGCACCACTGAAGCTTTCTTT. It specifies CASSLLGGGTTEAFF. Full variable domain (missing parts from reference TRBV7-3 and TRBJ1-1): GAGVSQTPSNKVTEKGKYVELRCDPISGHTALYWYRQSLGQGPEFLIYFQGTGAADDSGLPNDRFFAVRPEGSVSTLKIQRTERGDSAVYLCASSLLGGGTTEAFFGQGTRLTVV.

This clone came up once. The chain uses TRBV27 and TRBJ1-6, with D possibly matching TRBD1 (6 bases). There are 18 residues in the CDR3. Germline CDR1 MNHEY, CDR2 SMNVEV (reference sequence). Trimming cost V 6 bases and J 0 bases, with 18 bases left between them. The CDR3 coding sequence is TGTGCCAGCAGCTCACTAGGGGGAGAGAGCTCCTATAATTCACCCCTCCACTTT. Amino acid sequence: CASSSLGGESSYNSPLHF.

The rearrangement joins TRBV6-5 to TRBJ1-2; D is unclear. This CDR3 is 13 amino acids long. The V gene's germline CDR1 is MNHEY and CDR2 SVGAGI. With 2 bases removed from V and 8 bases from J, the gap between germline ends came to 12 bases. Written as DNA, the CDR3 is TGTGCCAGCAGTTACATTACGGATACCGGCTACACCTTC. It specifies CASSYITDTGYTF.

This chain connects TRBV10-2 to TRBJ1-2; D possibly corresponds to TRBD1 (5 bases). The CDR3 loop spans 12 amino acids. V was cut by 5 bases and J by 4 bases, with 8 bases left in between. Germline V gene data show CDR1 as WSHSY and CDR2 as SAAADI. The CDR3 spells CASSQGIYGYTF. The CDR3 DNA is TGCGCCAGCAGTCAGGGAATCTATGGCTACACCTTC.

Only one count was recorded for this clone. One end of the junction varies from germline; a read error may be responsible. This chain joins TRBV6-5 and TRBJ1-5, with D maybe TRBD1 (5 bases). This CDR3 is built from 16 residues. Germline lookup yields CDR1 MNHEY and CDR2 SVGAGI. The CDR3 is CASSYSNRGPSQAQHF. CDR3 bases: TGTGCCAGCAGTTACTCGAACCGGGGCCCCAGTCAGGCCCAGCATTTT.

V gene TRBV6-5 combines with J gene TRBJ2-1; perhaps TRBD1 as D (7 bases). CDR3 size: 13 residues. From germline, CDR1 is MNHEY and CDR2 SVGAGI. With 7 bases removed from V and 10 bases from J, the gap between germline ends came to 17 bases. The CDR3 DNA follows: TGTGCCAGCACCTCGGGGGACAGAGACGAGCAGTTCTTC. Its translation: CASTSGDRDEQFF.

The genes are TRBV12-5 and TRBJ2-2; tentatively, D is TRBD1 (6 bases). The CDR3 length is 14 residues. The V gene's germline CDR1 is LGHNT and CDR2 FRNRAP. V lost 6 bases to trimming and J lost 10 bases, with 18 bases between them. Here the CDR3 reads CASGPDRTPSELFF. In nucleotides, the CDR3 is TGTGCTAGTGGCCCCGACAGGACCCCGTCGGAGCTGTTTTTT. The variable domain in full, with the rest retrieved from reference TRBV12-5 and TRBJ2-2, is DARVTQTPRHKVTEMGQEVTMRCQPILGHNTVFWYRQTMMQGLELLAYFRNRAPLDDSGMPKDRFSAEMPDATLATLKIQPSEPRDSAVYFCASGPDRTPSELFFGEGSRLTVL.

The chain combines TRBV27 with TRBJ1-5; 10 nucleotides match TRBD1. This CDR3 is built from 18 residues. The germline V gene encodes CDR1 MNHEY and CDR2 SMNVEV (reference sequence). Trimming removed 3 bases from V and 1 base from J; junction bases left unmatched: 9. Here the CDR3 DNA reads TGTGCCAGCAGTTTCGGTCGACAGGGGGCTGCGAGCAATCAGCCCCAGCATTTT. Translating it yields CASSFGRQGAASNQPQHF.

The V call is TRBV7-3, the J call TRBJ2-5; D could derive from TRBD1 or TRBD2 (6 bases each). The V end was cut by 0 bases, the J end by 5 bases, with 16 bases between. This CDR3 contains 16 residues. Germline V lookup: CDR1 SGHTA, CDR2 FQGTGA. The CDR3 DNA reads as TGTGCCAGCAGCTTAACGGGGGGCTTTGGAGAGGAGACCCAGTACTTC. Its translation is CASSLTGGFGEETQYF.

This chain's CDR3 is CASSSGQLLGEKLFF. CDR3 DNA: TGTGCCAGCAGTTCCGGACAGCTACTCGGTGAAAAACTGTTTTTT. The chain uses TRBV28 and TRBJ1-4; D is possibly TRBD1 (6 bases). This CDR3 is 15 amino acids long. The germline V gene has CDR1 MDHEN and CDR2 SYDVKM. V lost 4 bases, J lost 7 bases, and 16 bases lay in between.

V and J are TRBV7-6 and TRBJ2-7; D call uncertain. The V and J ends lost 5 bases and 2 bases respectively, with 10 bases between them. CDR1 is SGHVS and CDR2 is FNYEAQ in the germline V gene. CDR3 size: 13 residues. The CDR3, as DNA: TGTGCCAGCAGCCGAGGACGCCCCTACGAGCAGTACTTC. Translating gives CASSRGRPYEQYF.

V gene TRBV6-5 combines with J gene TRBJ1-2, with 7 bases that match TRBD1. The germline V gene has CDR1 MNHEY and CDR2 SVGAGI. CDR3 length: 14 amino acids. Trimming cost V 8 bases and J 8 bases; bases outside gene matches: 14. The CDR3 bases are TGTGCCAGCTCCAAAAATGACAGGGCCGAGGGCTACACCTTC. Protein product: CASSKNDRAEGYTF.

CDR3 nucleotide sequence: TGTGCCAGCAGTTGGAACCTGAACACTGAAGCTTTCTTT. As protein: CASSWNLNTEAFF. V gene TRBV6-5 combines with J gene TRBJ1-1, with no clear D. V lost 4 bases, J lost 0 bases, and 6 bases lay in between. Germline V CDR1 and CDR2: MNHEY, SVGAGI. The CDR3 loop spans 13 amino acids.

The chain has TRBV18 and TRBJ2-6; D may be TRBD2 (6 bases). The germline V gene has CDR1 KGHSH and CDR2 LQKENI. This CDR3 is 16 amino acids long. V was shortened by 4 bases and J by 4 bases, with 14 bases between the two germline ends. The CDR3 nucleotides read TGTGCCAGCTCACGATCGACCGCGGGAGGGGCCAACGTCCTGACTTTC. Translated, it gives CASSRSTAGGANVLTF.

V gene TRBV7-3 combines with J gene TRBJ1-1, with 7 bases fitting TRBD1. The CDR3 has 13 amino acids. CDR1 is SGHTA, CDR2 FQGTGA, per germline. The V segment lost 3 bases and the J segment 4 bases; nucleotides outside the gene matches: 2. The DNA for the CDR3 is TGTGCCAGCAGCTTTACAGGGGTCACTGAAGCTTTCTTT. Its protein is CASSFTGVTEAFF.

This rearrangement joins TRBV19 to TRBJ1-2; D unclear. V shed 3 bases and J shed 3 bases, with 11 bases lying between them. The CDR3 is 14 residues long. From germline, CDR1 is LNHDA and CDR2 SQIVND (reference sequence). CDR3 amino acids: CASSILGQDYGYTF. CDR3 coding DNA: TGTGCCAGTAGTATCCTAGGGCAGGACTATGGCTACACCTTC.

The chain joins TRBV19 to TRBJ1-5, with a tentative D call TRBD1 (5 bases). The CDR3 length is 19 residues. CDR1 and CDR2 (germline): LNHDA, SQIVND (reference sequence). Trimming removed 6 bases at V and 6 bases at J, with 30 bases between. As DNA, the CDR3 is TGTGCCAGTAGCACCATCCGTGGCAGCACCTTACTGGGGGGTCAGCCCCAGCATTTT. Encoded protein: CASSTIRGSTLLGGQPQHF.

The V call is TRBV7-8, the J call TRBJ1-2; TRBD1 matches at 7 bases. This CDR3 contains 14 residues. Germline trimming cut 3 bases from V and 3 bases from J; bases unmatched to any gene: 4. Germline V CDR1 and CDR2: SGHVS, FQNEAQ. CDR3 residues: CASSFDRDDYGYTF. CDR3 bases: TGTGCCAGCAGCTTCGACAGGGATGACTATGGCTACACCTTC.

The CDR3 DNA reads as TGTGCCAGCAGTTTAGAGGGGGCCTCTAATGAAAAACTGTTTTTT. This codes for CASSLEGASNEKLFF. This rearrangement joins TRBV28 to TRBJ1-4, with 7 bases fitting TRBD1. This CDR3 has 15 amino acids. Losses at the gene ends were 2 bases for V and 3 bases for J; bases not matched to a gene: 3. In germline, CDR1 is MDHEN, CDR2 SYDVKM.

The chain combines TRBV28 with TRBJ1-1, with a tentative D call TRBD1 (5 bases). CDR1 is MDHEN and CDR2 is SYDVKM in the germline V gene. V was pared by 4 bases and J by 2 bases, with 11 bases between. The CDR3 runs 14 residues. The CDR3 protein is CASSSGLRNTEAFF. CDR3 nucleotides: TGTGCCAGCAGTTCAGGGTTAAGAAACACTGAAGCTTTCTTT.

The V and J genes are TRBV20-1 and TRBJ1-2; D is ambiguous. The germline CDR1 and CDR2 sequences are DFQATT and SNEGSKA (reference sequence). The V end lost 3 bases, the J end lost 7 bases, and 15 bases lay between the germline ends. The CDR3 has 13 residues. Written as DNA, the CDR3 is TGCAGTGCTAGTCAGAGGGCGTTACGTGGCTACACCTTC. Translating it yields CSASQRALRGYTF.

The chain carries TRBV5-6 and TRBJ2-4; D may be TRBD1 or TRBD2 (6 bases each). Per the germline V gene, CDR1 is SGHDT and CDR2 is YYEEEE. This CDR3 contains 11 residues. The V gene lost 2 bases and the J gene lost 10 bases, with 7 bases spanning the gap. The DNA of the CDR3 is TGTGCCAGCAGCTTAGGGGGGATTCAGTACTTC. Protein: CASSLGGIQYF.